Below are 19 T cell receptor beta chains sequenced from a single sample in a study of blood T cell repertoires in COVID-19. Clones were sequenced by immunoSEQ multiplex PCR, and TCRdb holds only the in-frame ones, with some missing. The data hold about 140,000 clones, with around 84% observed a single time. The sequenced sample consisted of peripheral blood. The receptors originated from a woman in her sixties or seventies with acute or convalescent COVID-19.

CDR3 loop: CASSKEGLGAFF. CDR3 DNA sequence: TGTGCCAGCAGCAAAGAGGGGCTGGGAGCTTTCTTT. The chain has TRBV21-1 and TRBJ1-1; TRBD1 reflects the table's D call only, with no check against the DNA. TRBV21-1 is a pseudogene. This CDR3 has 12 residues.

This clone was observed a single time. CDR3 sequence reads: CASSYMGRLQPQHF. The DNA of the CDR3 is TGTGCCAGCAGTTATATGGGGCGATTACAGCCCCAGCATTTT. The V call is TRBV6-2 or TRBV6-3, the J call TRBJ1-5; D may be TRBD1 (5 bases). From germline, CDR1 is MNHEY and CDR2 SVGEGT. The length of the CDR3 is 14 residues. The ends were cut back, 3 bases at V and 7 bases at J, with 13 bases in the middle.

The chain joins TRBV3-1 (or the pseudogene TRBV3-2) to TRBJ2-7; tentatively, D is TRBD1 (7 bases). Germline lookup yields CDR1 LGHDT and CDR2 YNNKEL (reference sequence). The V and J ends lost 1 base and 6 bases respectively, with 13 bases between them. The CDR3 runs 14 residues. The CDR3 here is CASSQGRGVGEQYF. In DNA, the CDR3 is TGTGCCAGCAGCCAAGGCAGGGGGGTGGGCGAGCAGTACTTC.

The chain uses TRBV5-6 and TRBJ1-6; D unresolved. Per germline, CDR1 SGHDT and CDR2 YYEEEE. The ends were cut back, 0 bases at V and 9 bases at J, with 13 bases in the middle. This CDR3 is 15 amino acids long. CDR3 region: CASSLDIGRGSPLHF. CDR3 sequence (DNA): TGTGCCAGCAGCTTGGATATAGGGCGGGGTTCACCCCTCCACTTT. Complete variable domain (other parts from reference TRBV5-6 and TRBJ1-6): DAGVTQSPTHLIKTRGQQVTLRCSPKSGHDTVSWYQQALGQGPQFIFQYYEEEERQRGNFPDRFSGHQFPNYSSELNVNALLLGDSALYLCASSLDIGRGSPLHFGNGTRLTVT.

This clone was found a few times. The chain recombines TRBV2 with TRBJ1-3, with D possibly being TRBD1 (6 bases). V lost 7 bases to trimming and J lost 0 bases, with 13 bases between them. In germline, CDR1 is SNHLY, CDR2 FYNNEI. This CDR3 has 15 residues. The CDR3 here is CASNPRGTSGNTIYF. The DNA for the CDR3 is TGTGCCAGCAATCCGAGGGGGACCTCTGGAAACACCATATATTTT.

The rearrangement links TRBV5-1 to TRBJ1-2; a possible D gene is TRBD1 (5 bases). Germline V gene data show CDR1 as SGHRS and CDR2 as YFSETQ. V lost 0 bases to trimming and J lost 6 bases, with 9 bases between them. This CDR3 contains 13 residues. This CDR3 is CASSLGGRDGYTF. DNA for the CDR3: TGCGCCAGCAGCTTGGGGGGCCGGGATGGCTACACCTTC.

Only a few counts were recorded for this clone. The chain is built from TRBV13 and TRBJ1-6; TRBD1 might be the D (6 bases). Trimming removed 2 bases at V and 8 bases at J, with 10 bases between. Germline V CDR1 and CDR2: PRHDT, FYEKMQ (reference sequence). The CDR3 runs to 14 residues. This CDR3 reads CASSLRDTDSPLHF. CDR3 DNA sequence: TGTGCCAGCAGCTTAAGGGACACGGATTCACCCCTCCACTTT.

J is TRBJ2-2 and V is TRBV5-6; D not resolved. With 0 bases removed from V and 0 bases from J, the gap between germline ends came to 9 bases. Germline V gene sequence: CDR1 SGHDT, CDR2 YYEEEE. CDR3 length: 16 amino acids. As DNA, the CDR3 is TGTGCCAGCAGCTTGGTACTCTCCGCGAACACCGGGGAGCTGTTTTTT. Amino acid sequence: CASSLVLSANTGELFF.

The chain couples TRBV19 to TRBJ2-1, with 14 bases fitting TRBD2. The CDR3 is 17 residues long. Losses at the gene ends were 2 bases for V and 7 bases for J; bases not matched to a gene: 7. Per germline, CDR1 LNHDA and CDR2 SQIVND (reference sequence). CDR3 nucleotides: TGTGCCAGTAGTATATGGGGACTAGCGGGGGCCCGGAATGAGCAGTTCTTC. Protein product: CASSIWGLAGARNEQFF.

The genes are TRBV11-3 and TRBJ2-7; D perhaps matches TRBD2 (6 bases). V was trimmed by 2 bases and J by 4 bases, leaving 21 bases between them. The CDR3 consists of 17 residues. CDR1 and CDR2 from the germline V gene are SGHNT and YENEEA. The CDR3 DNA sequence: TGTGCCAGCAGCTTACCCTCGGGGGTGATCCGAGGATACGAGCAGTACTTC. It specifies CASSLPSGVIRGYEQYF.

The CDR3 DNA is TGTGCCAGCAGTTACCCGGGACAGGGGTCTTTGCCCCAGCATTTT. Translation gives CASSYPGQGSLPQHF. The genes are TRBV6-6 and TRBJ1-5; 10 bases are a match to TRBD1. J gave up 9 bases and V 2 bases, and 7 bases lay outside the gene matches. The CDR3 is 15 residues long. CDR1 MNHNY and CDR2 SVGAGI come from the germline V gene (reference sequence).

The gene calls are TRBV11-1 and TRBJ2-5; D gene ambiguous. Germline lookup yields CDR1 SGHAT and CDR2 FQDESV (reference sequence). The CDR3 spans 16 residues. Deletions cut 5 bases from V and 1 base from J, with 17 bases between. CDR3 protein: CASSPRRRVFQETQYF. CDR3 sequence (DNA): TGTGCCAGCAGCCCTCGTCGCCGGGTCTTCCAAGAGACCCAGTACTTC.

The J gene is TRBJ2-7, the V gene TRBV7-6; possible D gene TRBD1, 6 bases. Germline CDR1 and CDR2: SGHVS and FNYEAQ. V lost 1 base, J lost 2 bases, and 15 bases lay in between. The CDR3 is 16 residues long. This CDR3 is CASSLGSWGQPYEQYF. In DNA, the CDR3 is TGTGCCAGCAGCTTAGGGAGTTGGGGACAACCCTACGAGCAGTACTTC. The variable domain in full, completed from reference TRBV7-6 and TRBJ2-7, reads GAGVSQSPRYKVTKRGQDVALRCDPISGHVSLYWYRQALGQGPEFLTYFNYEAQQDKSGLPNDRFSAERPEGSISTLTIQRTEQRDSAMYRCASSLGSWGQPYEQYFGPGTRLTVT.

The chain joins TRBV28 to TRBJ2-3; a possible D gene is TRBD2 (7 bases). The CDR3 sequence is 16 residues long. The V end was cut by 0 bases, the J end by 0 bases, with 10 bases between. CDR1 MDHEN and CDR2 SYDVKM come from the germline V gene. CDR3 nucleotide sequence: TGTGCCAGCAGTTTATGGGGAGGGGGAAGCACAGATACGCAGTATTTT. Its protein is CASSLWGGGSTDTQYF.

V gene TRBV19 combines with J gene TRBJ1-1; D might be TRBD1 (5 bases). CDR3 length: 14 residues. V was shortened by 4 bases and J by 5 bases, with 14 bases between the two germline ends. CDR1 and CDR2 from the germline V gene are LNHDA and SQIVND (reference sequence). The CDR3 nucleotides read TGTGCCAGTAGTACCGGGGGGGAGGAGACTGAAGCTTTCTTT. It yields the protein CASSTGGEETEAFF.

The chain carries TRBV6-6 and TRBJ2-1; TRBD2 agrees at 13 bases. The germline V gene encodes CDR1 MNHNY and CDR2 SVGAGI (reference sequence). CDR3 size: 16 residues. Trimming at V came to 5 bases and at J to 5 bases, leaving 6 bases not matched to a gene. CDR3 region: CASSTTSGGAHNEQFF. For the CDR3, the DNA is TGTGCCAGCAGTACTACTAGCGGGGGGGCCCACAATGAGCAGTTCTTC.

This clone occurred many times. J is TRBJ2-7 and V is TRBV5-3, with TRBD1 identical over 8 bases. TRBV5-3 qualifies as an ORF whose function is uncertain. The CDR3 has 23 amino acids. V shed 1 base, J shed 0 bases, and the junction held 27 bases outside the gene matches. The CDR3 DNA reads TGTGCCAGAAGCTTGCGGCCCCAGAATGGGACCGACCACCGGGACAGGAGCTCCTACGAGCAGTACTTC. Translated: CARSLRPQNGTDHRDRSSYEQYF.

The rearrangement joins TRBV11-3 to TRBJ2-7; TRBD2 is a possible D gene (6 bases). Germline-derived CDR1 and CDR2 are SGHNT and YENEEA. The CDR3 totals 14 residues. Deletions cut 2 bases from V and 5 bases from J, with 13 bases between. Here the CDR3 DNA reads TGTGCCAGCAGCTTACGGGGGAGTAAGGACGAGCAGTACTTC. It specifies CASSLRGSKDEQYF.

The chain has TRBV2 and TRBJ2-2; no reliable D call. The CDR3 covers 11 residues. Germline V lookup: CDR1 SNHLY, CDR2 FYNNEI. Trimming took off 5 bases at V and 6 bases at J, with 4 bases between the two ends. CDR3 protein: CASSYSGELFF. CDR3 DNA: TGTGCCAGCAGTTACTCCGGGGAGCTGTTTTTT.